This TCR beta chain was observed in a study of shared clonotypes between healthy human individuals. Overall study context: Two women and a few men aged 18 to 49 served as donors.

Study results and limitations: Among donors, sharing of clonotypes was expected to be affected by sequencing depth.

With respect to this clone: The antigen remains undetermined.

As handled by the study authors: From ImmunoSEQ came sequences covering only the junction and carrying no quality scores, so filtering differed. The table came from immunoSEQ multiplex PCR; TCRdb's copy has only in-frame clones and leaves some out. V and J calls and clone size are copied from that table; D and trimming were computed from the DNA. The sample records about 2.1 million clones, 93% being singletons. Per germline, CDR1 SGHRS and CDR2 YFSETQ. The CDR3 spans 17 residues. V was trimmed by 0 bases and J by 2 bases, leaving 17 bases between them. Positive CCR7 selection of CD45RO-negative cells yielded the naive CD8 cells, and terminally differentiated effector memory CD45RA+ cells were excluded.

This sequence was found in a man younger than 30 in good health. Some clones in this sample may be carry-over from other donors' samples. Sequenced: naive CD8+ T cells from PBMCs. This chain uses TRBV5-1 with TRBJ1-2; D is ambiguous. CDR3 sequence: CASSLESRTQTNYGYTF. CDR3 bases: TGCGCCAGCAGCTTGGAGTCCCGCACTCAGACGAACTATGGCTACACCTTC.